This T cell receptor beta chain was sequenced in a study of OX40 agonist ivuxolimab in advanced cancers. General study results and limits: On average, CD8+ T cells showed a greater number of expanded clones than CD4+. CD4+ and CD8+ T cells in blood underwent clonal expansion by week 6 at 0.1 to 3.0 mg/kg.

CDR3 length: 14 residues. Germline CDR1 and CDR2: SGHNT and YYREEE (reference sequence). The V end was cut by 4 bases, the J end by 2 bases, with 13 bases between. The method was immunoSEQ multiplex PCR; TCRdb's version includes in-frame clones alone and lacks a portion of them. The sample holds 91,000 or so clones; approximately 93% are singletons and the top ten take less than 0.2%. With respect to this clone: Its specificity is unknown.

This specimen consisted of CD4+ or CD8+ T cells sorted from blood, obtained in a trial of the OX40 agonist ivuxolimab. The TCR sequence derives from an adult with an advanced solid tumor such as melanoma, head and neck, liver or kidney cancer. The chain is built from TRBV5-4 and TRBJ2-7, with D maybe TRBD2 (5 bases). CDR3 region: CASSPGGRTYEQYF. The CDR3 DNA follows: TGTGCCAGCAGCCCTGGCGGGCGTACCTACGAGCAGTACTTC.